Following are 6 T cell receptor beta chains from one sample sequenced in a study of regulatory T cells in long-lasting Graves disease. Combining iRepertoire HTBI primers with Arm-PCR of CDR3 regions, the authors built TCR beta libraries. Via MiXCR, TCRdb re-called the multiplex PCR reads, giving one row per CDR3 protein. The sample holds more than 300,000 distinct CDR3 sequences, about an eighth seen once. Time point described: newly diagnosed GD, antithyroid drugs for less than 3 months. RNA isolated from PBMCs was used to make the TCR library. The same specimen was also included in a second study, on T cells in Graves' hyperthyroidism and ophthalmopathy.

This material consisted of peripheral blood mononuclear cells (PBMCs), taken at new diagnosis, from a patient treated with antithyroid drugs. These receptors came from a woman aged 18-29 years with Graves disease.

There are many counts of this clonotype. The V and J genes are TRBV28 and TRBJ2-1; a possible D gene is TRBD1 (6 bases). The CDR3 length is 16 residues. V was clipped by 5 bases and J by 7 bases, with 21 bases between them. CDR1 is MDHEN and CDR2 is SYDVKM in the germline V gene. CDR3 sequence (DNA): TGTGCCAGCAGTGAGGTACAGGGCCGCGGTATGAATGAGCAGTTCTTC. It is translated as CASSEVQGRGMNEQFF.

V usage is TRBV12-3 or TRBV12-4 and J usage is TRBJ2-5; a possible D gene is TRBD2 (5 bases). CDR3 size: 13 residues. Trimming removed 6 bases at V and 7 bases at J, with 15 bases between. For the CDR3, the DNA is TGTGCCAGCAGGCAGACTTCGAGGGTGACCCAGTACTTC. This gives the protein CASRQTSRVTQYF.

This clonotype was seen a few times. The chain uses TRBV14 and TRBJ1-2; D might be TRBD1 (5 bases). CDR1 is SGHDN, CDR2 FVKESK, per germline. V lost 0 bases to trimming and J lost 8 bases, with 13 bases between them. The CDR3 is 14 amino acids. The CDR3 loop is CASSQDRLGPGYTF. CDR3 sequence (DNA): TGTGCCAGCAGCCAAGATAGATTGGGACCCGGCTACACCTTC. The full variable domain, its missing parts supplied by reference TRBV14 and TRBJ1-2, is EAGVTQFPSHSVIEKGQTVTLRCDPISGHDNLYWYRRVMGKEIKFLLHFVKESKQDESGMPNNRFLAERTGGTYSTLKVQPAELEDSGVYFCASSQDRLGPGYTFGSGTRLTVV.

This chain links TRBV12-3 or TRBV12-4 with TRBJ1-6; D uncertain. This CDR3 has 14 residues. Deletions cut 1 base from V and 10 bases from J, with 11 bases between. The CDR3 sequence is CASSLEGGYSPLHF. CDR3 DNA sequence: TGTGCCAGCAGTTTAGAAGGAGGGTACTCACCCCTCCACTTT.

This clonotype was recorded many times. V gene TRBV11-2 combines with J gene TRBJ2-5, with D possibly TRBD2 on 7 matching bases. Per the germline V gene, CDR1 is SGHAT and CDR2 is FQNNGV. V lost 1 base and J lost 5, with 14 bases in between. The CDR3 totals 15 residues. The CDR3 DNA is TGTGCCAGCAGCTTAGTAGGCGGCGGGGGCGAGACCCAGTACTTC. It yields the protein CASSLVGGGGETQYF.

Many counts were recorded for this clonotype. This sequence joins TRBV20-1 and TRBJ2-3; D perhaps matches TRBD2 (5 bases). V lost 4 bases and J lost 0, with 11 bases in between. The CDR3 loop spans 14 amino acids. Germline V gene sequence: CDR1 DFQATT, CDR2 SNEGSKA (reference sequence). The CDR3 reads CSAKRGASTDTQYF. CDR3 bases: TGCAGTGCTAAACGGGGAGCTAGCACAGATACGCAGTATTTT.